These 25 T cell receptor beta chains were all obtained from the same sample, sequenced in a study of cytomegalovirus exposure and HLA in healthy donors. With 60 Vbeta and 13 Jbeta primers, the PCR was carried out. This table comes from immunoSEQ multiplex PCR, and its TCRdb copy is limited to in-frame clones, with some not included. The table shows over 150,000 clones, with 80% to 85% occurring only once. Input material: PBMCs. Receptor source: a male donor in good health and CMV-seronegative.

CDR3 bases: TGCGCCAGCAGCCGGGCAGGGGTTCAAGAGACCCAGTACTTC. It yields the protein CASSRAGVQETQYF. The chain uses TRBV5-1 and TRBJ2-5; tentatively, D is TRBD1 (6 bases). In germline, CDR1 is SGHRS, CDR2 YFSETQ. V was pared by 4 bases and J by 2 bases, with 12 bases between. The CDR3 is 14 amino acids.

The genes are TRBV2 and TRBJ2-2, with 10 positions matching TRBD1. V trimming: 3 bases; J trimming: 5 bases; junction bases outside the gene matches: 9. The CDR3 has 17 amino acids. The germline gives CDR1 SNHLY, CDR2 FYNNEI. Written as DNA, the CDR3 is TGTGCCAGCAGTGATTACGGACAGGGGGGAGGTACCGGGGAGCTGTTTTTT. Translation: CASSDYGQGGGTGELFF. Using reference TRBV2 and TRBJ2-2 for the parts outside the CDR3, the full variable domain is EPEVTQTPSHQVTQMGQEVILRCVPISNHLYFYWYRQILGQKVEFLVSFYNNEISEKSEIFDDQFSVERPDGSNFTLKIRSTKLEDSAMYFCASSDYGQGGGTGELFFGEGSRLTVL.

Of note for this clone: This specimen includes other DNA sequences encoding the same CDR3. The chain uses TRBV6-5 and TRBJ1-4; 7 bases fit TRBD1. Germline CDR1 is MNHEY and CDR2 is SVGAGI. Losses at the gene ends were 0 bases for V and 4 bases for J; bases not matched to a gene: 2. The CDR3 has 15 residues. The CDR3 spells CASSYSGQSNEKLFF. In DNA form, the CDR3 reads TGTGCCAGCAGTTACTCGGGACAGAGTAATGAAAAACTGTTTTTT.

The chain couples TRBV9 to TRBJ2-2; TRBD1 agrees at 8 bases. V trimming: 7 bases; J trimming: 6 bases; junction bases outside the gene matches: 17. The CDR3 covers 17 residues. Germline CDR1 is SGDLS and CDR2 is YYNGEE. CDR3 DNA: TGTGCCAGCGCTGGCCCTCGGGGGACAGGCGTCTCCGGGGAGCTGTTTTTT. This codes for CASAGPRGTGVSGELFF.

There are a few counts of this clone. The chain couples TRBV5-1 to TRBJ2-1, with 11 bases fitting TRBD2. Germline CDR1 is SGHRS and CDR2 is YFSETQ. V gave up 4 bases and J gave up 9 bases; unmatched junction bases: 15. This CDR3 is built from 17 residues. The CDR3 reads CASSEDRALAGVSEQFF. The CDR3 bases are TGCGCCAGCAGCGAGGACAGGGCACTAGCGGGGGTTAGTGAGCAGTTCTTC.

The V gene is TRBV7-8, the J gene TRBJ1-5, with 7 bases that match TRBD1. The CDR3 is made up of 14 amino acids. CDR1 and CDR2 (germline): SGHVS, FQNEAQ. Germline trimming cut 0 bases from V and 4 bases from J; bases unmatched to any gene: 0. The CDR3 here is CASSLADRNQPQHF. Here the CDR3 DNA reads TGTGCCAGCAGCTTAGCGGACAGGAATCAGCCCCAGCATTTT.

This clone has more than one count but fewer than ten. Here the CDR3 reads CASRTGAASGNTIYF. The CDR3 region has the DNA TGTGCCAGCAGGACTGGGGCGGCCTCTGGAAACACCATATATTTT. V is TRBV27 and J is TRBJ1-3, with TRBD1 as a possible D gene (5 bases). Germline CDR1 MNHEY, CDR2 SMNVEV (reference sequence). CDR3 size: 15 residues. Trimming stripped 6 bases from V and 0 bases from J, with 12 bases between.

The chain has TRBV10-3 and TRBJ1-2; 12 nucleotides line up with TRBD1. The V gene's germline CDR1 is ENHRY and CDR2 SYGVKD. The junction had 10 bases not matched to a gene; V was cut back by 6 bases and J by 2 bases. The CDR3 has 17 residues. CDR3: CAIRSGTGGSGNYGYTF. The CDR3 DNA sequence: TGTGCCATCAGATCCGGGACAGGGGGCTCCGGGAACTATGGCTACACCTTC.

The chain joins TRBV5-1 to TRBJ2-7; 7 nucleotides agree with TRBD1. CDR3 length: 16 residues. The germline V gene encodes CDR1 SGHRS and CDR2 YFSETQ. V was clipped by 1 base and J by 4 bases; unmatched bases: 11. The CDR3 DNA sequence: TGCGCCAGCAGCTTGAGGGGTACAGGGGCCTTGTACGAGCAGTACTTC. Protein product: CASSLRGTGALYEQYF.

The V and J genes are TRBV6-6 and TRBJ1-5; D is possibly TRBD1 (5 bases). CDR3 length equals 15 residues. V shed 7 bases and J shed 2 bases, with 15 bases lying between them. Germline loops: CDR1 MNHNY, CDR2 SVGAGI (reference sequence). DNA for the CDR3: TGTGCCAGCACCAACGGGGGGTCGGGCAATCAGCCCCAGCATTTT. Amino acids: CASTNGGSGNQPQHF.

The gene calls are TRBV7-9 and TRBJ2-7; maybe TRBD1 (7 bases). CDR1 SEHNR and CDR2 FQNEAQ come from the germline V gene (reference sequence). CDR3 size: 16 residues. V shed 5 bases and J shed 1 base, with 18 bases lying between them. The CDR3 sequence is CASSLGGGGFSYEQYF. CDR3 in DNA: TGTGCCAGCAGCCTGGGTGGAGGGGGCTTTTCCTACGAGCAGTACTTC.

The rearrangement uses TRBV11-2 and TRBJ1-6, with 10 bases aligning to TRBD1. The V gene's germline CDR1 is SGHAT and CDR2 FQNNGV. V was clipped by 5 bases and J by 8 bases; unmatched bases: 6. This CDR3 region has 15 residues. This CDR3 reads CASSPRGTGDSPLHF. CDR3 bases: TGTGCCAGCAGCCCGCGCGGGACAGGGGATTCACCCCTCCACTTT.

The chain recombines TRBV27 with TRBJ1-6; no clear D. V lost 6 bases to trimming and J lost 7 bases, with 13 bases between them. Per germline, CDR1 MNHEY and CDR2 SMNVEV (reference sequence). The CDR3 has 14 amino acids. The CDR3 DNA sequence: TGTGCCAGCAGAGGTTTCCAGCGCAATTCACCCCTCCACTTT. Its translation: CASRGFQRNSPLHF.

The chain is built from TRBV2 and TRBJ1-5; D gene ambiguous. Germline V gene data show CDR1 as SNHLY and CDR2 as FYNNEI. V was pared by 4 bases and J by 3 bases, with 13 bases between. This CDR3 contains 15 residues. The CDR3 loop reads CASSAIGGNNQPQHF. CDR3 in DNA: TGTGCCAGCAGTGCAATCGGCGGTAACAATCAGCCCCAGCATTTT.

The genes are TRBV6-5 and TRBJ2-5, with D perhaps TRBD1 (5 bases). The CDR3 totals 14 residues. The germline V gene encodes CDR1 MNHEY and CDR2 SVGAGI. The germline V and J ends were trimmed by 6 bases and 5 bases, with 16 bases remaining between them. As DNA, the CDR3 is TGTGCCAGCAGCCGCAAAAAAGGGGCGGAGACCCAGTACTTC. Protein sequence: CASSRKKGAETQYF.

The table lists this clone with a count of one. The rearrangement links TRBV4-1 to TRBJ2-2, with 10 bases identical to TRBD2. The CDR3 runs 16 residues. Germline V gene data show CDR1 as MGHRA and CDR2 as YSYEKL. V dropped 4 bases and J dropped 6; count of bases not matched to a gene: 8. The CDR3 is CASSPLGLAGAGELFF. CDR3 DNA: TGCGCCAGCAGCCCATTGGGGCTAGCGGGGGCCGGGGAGCTGTTTTTT.

The sample holds a few counts of this clone. V and J are TRBV7-9 and TRBJ1-2, with D possibly being TRBD1 (5 bases). V was pared by 8 bases and J by 7 bases, with 11 bases between. The CDR3 length is 11 residues. Germline V gene sequence: CDR1 SEHNR, CDR2 FQNEAQ (reference sequence). The CDR3 reads CASQGAGGYTF. For the CDR3, the DNA is TGTGCCAGCCAGGGTGCAGGTGGCTACACCTTC. The whole variable domain, filled in from reference TRBV7-9 and TRBJ1-2, reads DTGVSQNPRHKITKRGQNVTFRCDPISEHNRLYWYRQTLGQGPEFLTYFQNEAQLEKSRLLSDRFSAERPKGSFSTLEIQRTEQGDSAMYLCASQGAGGYTFGSGTRLTVV.

The chain couples TRBV6-6 to TRBJ2-2, with a possible D match to TRBD1 (5 bases). The CDR3 spans 13 residues. Trimming stripped 5 bases from V and 3 bases from J, with 7 bases between. Germline CDR1 reads MNHNY; CDR2 reads SVGAGI (reference sequence). CDR3 DNA: TGTGCCAGCAGTGCAGGGTACACCGGGGAGCTGTTTTTT. Translating it yields CASSAGYTGELFF.

The chain combines TRBV5-5 with TRBJ1-1, with 7 bases that match TRBD1. With V trimmed by 0 bases and J by 3 bases, 5 bases remained unmatched. The CDR3 totals 15 residues. Germline values: CDR1 SGHKS, CDR2 YYEKEE (reference sequence). The CDR3 here is CASSLVGGKDTEAFF. As DNA, the CDR3 is TGTGCCAGCAGCTTGGTAGGGGGCAAGGACACTGAAGCTTTCTTT.

This clone has only one observation. Other DNA variants within this sample encode the same CDR3. J is TRBJ1-2 and V is TRBV7-9, with a tentative D call TRBD1 (6 bases). With 3 bases removed from V and 1 base from J, the gap between germline ends came to 21 bases. Germline CDR1 and CDR2: SEHNR and FQNEAQ (reference sequence). CDR3 length: 18 amino acids. The CDR3 reads CASSFSKVHAQGNYGYTF. In DNA form, the CDR3 reads TGTGCCAGCAGCTTCTCAAAAGTCCATGCACAGGGTAACTATGGCTACACCTTC.

This chain uses TRBV7-8 with TRBJ1-3; the match to TRBD1 covers 8 bases. The junction had 6 bases not matched to a gene; V was cut back by 4 bases and J by 4 bases. CDR3 length equals 15 residues. Germline CDR1 and CDR2: SGHVS and FQNEAQ. DNA of the CDR3: TGTGCCAGCAGCTCCGGACAGGGTCACGGAAACACCATATATTTT. This gives the protein CASSSGQGHGNTIYF.

The V and J genes are TRBV4-1 and TRBJ1-2; D perhaps matches TRBD1 (6 bases). V dropped 2 bases and J dropped 8 bases, with 12 bases sitting between them. Germline-derived CDR1 and CDR2 are MGHRA and YSYEKL. The CDR3 consists of 13 residues. DNA for the CDR3: TGCGCCAGCAGCCAATTGGCAGGGGAAGGCTACACCTTC. Translated, it gives CASSQLAGEGYTF.

This chain uses TRBV2 with TRBJ1-3; tentatively, D is TRBD1 (6 bases). Germline values: CDR1 SNHLY, CDR2 FYNNEI. This CDR3 spans 15 amino acids. Trimming took off 6 bases at V and 0 bases at J, with 12 bases between the two ends. CDR3 amino acids: CASRGGPISGNTIYF. The DNA for the CDR3 is TGTGCCAGCAGAGGGGGACCGATCTCTGGAAACACCATATATTTT.

The chain has TRBV7-9 and TRBJ1-4; D may be TRBD1 (6 bases). Trimming removed 6 bases from V and 8 bases from J, with 13 bases in between. The CDR3 loop spans 13 amino acids. Germline CDR1 SEHNR, CDR2 FQNEAQ (reference sequence). CDR3 in amino acids: CASRPRGREKLFF. Here the CDR3 DNA reads TGTGCCAGCAGACCCAGGGGTCGCGAAAAACTGTTTTTT.

The rearrangement uses TRBV5-1 and TRBJ1-1; 9 bases are shared with TRBD1. The ends lost 2 bases at V and 2 bases at J; junction bases unmatched: 7. The CDR3 covers 16 residues. Germline values: CDR1 SGHRS, CDR2 YFSETQ. The CDR3 coding sequence is TGCGCCAGCAGCTTCACAGGGGGCCTAGTAAACACTGAAGCTTTCTTT. The encoded protein is CASSFTGGLVNTEAFF.